The 32 T cell receptor beta chains below come from one sample, sequenced in a study of T cell responses to AZD1222 COVID-19 vaccine. The table came from immunoSEQ multiplex PCR; TCRdb's copy has only in-frame clones and leaves some out. Here the sample spans roughly 110,000 clones, roughly 90% being singletons. The sample consisted of peripheral blood, taken on day 0 of AZD1222 vaccination. These receptors all come from an adult in good health.

The chain is built from TRBV7-2 and TRBJ1-1; D is uncertain. V was clipped by 5 bases and J by 3 bases, with 16 bases between them. Germline V lookup: CDR1 SGHTA, CDR2 FQGNSA. The CDR3 runs to 15 residues. The CDR3 loop reads CASSRSSGEDTEAFF. CDR3 DNA sequence: TGTGCCAGCAGCAGATCCTCCGGGGAGGACACTGAAGCTTTCTTT.

This clone was recorded only once. The rearrangement uses TRBV10-1 and TRBJ2-7, with no clear D. CDR1 and CDR2 (germline): WNHNN, SYGVQD (reference sequence). Trimming took 5 bases from V and 7 from J, leaving 9 bases between them. This CDR3 has 11 residues. In DNA form, the CDR3 reads TGCGCCAGCAGTACCCAGCTTGAGCAGTACTTC. It specifies CASSTQLEQYF.

The V gene is TRBV6-5, the J gene TRBJ2-5, with D possibly TRBD1 on 6 matching bases. CDR3 length: 13 residues. The germline CDR1 and CDR2 sequences are MNHEY and SVGAGI. Trimming took off 10 bases at V and 0 bases at J, with 12 bases between the two ends. This CDR3 is CANKQGNQETQYF. CDR3 sequence (DNA): TGTGCCAACAAACAGGGAAACCAAGAGACCCAGTACTTC.

This clone is a singleton in its sample. The genes are TRBV28 and TRBJ1-4; tentatively, D is TRBD1 (5 bases). Germline assignment: CDR1 MDHEN and CDR2 SYDVKM. V was clipped by 2 bases and J by 8 bases, with 24 bases between them. The CDR3 is 18 residues long. The CDR3, as DNA: TGTGCCAGCAGTTTAGGGTGGGGCTGGGCCCGACCCATGGAAAAACTGTTTTTT. Translating gives CASSLGWGWARPMEKLFF.

The chain is built from TRBV7-8 and TRBJ1-6; D is unclear. Trimming shortened V by 1 base and J by 0 bases, and 10 bases separated the two germline ends. The CDR3 has 17 residues. The germline V gene encodes CDR1 SGHVS and CDR2 FQNEAQ. The CDR3 is CASSLEGRSSYNSPLHF. CDR3 sequence (DNA): TGTGCCAGCAGCTTAGAAGGGCGAAGCTCCTATAATTCACCCCTCCACTTT. The whole variable domain, filled in from reference TRBV7-8 and TRBJ1-6, reads GAGVSQSPRYKVAKRGQDVALRCDPISGHVSLFWYQQALGQGPEFLTYFQNEAQLDKSGLPSDRFFAERPEGSVSTLKIQRTQQEDSAVYLCASSLEGRSSYNSPLHFGNGTRLTVT.

The chain employs TRBV29-1 and TRBJ1-2, with D possibly matching TRBD1 (6 bases). Germline-derived CDR1 and CDR2 are SQVTM and ANQGSEA. V was cut by 6 bases and J by 3 bases, with 11 bases left in between. The CDR3 contains 12 residues. CDR3 sequence (DNA): TGCAGCGTGGGGGGGGCCGACTATGGCTACACCTTC. Translated, it gives CSVGGADYGYTF. Full variable domain (remainder filled in from reference TRBV29-1 and TRBJ1-2): SAVISQKPSRDICQRGTSLTIQCQVDSQVTMMFWYRQQPGQSLTLIATANQGSEATYESGFVIDKFPISRPNLTFSTLTVSNMSPEDSSIYLCSVGGADYGYTFGSGTRLTVV.

This chain uses TRBV7-3 with TRBJ1-2, with TRBD1 matching over 12 bases. The CDR3 covers 16 residues. V lost 5 bases and J lost 4; bases outside the gene matches: 8. The germline V gene has CDR1 SGHTA and CDR2 FQGTGA. CDR3 loop: CASSRGTGGDGYGYTF. The CDR3 region has the DNA TGTGCCAGCAGCCGCGGGACAGGGGGCGATGGCTATGGCTACACCTTC.

This chain connects TRBV3-1 (or the pseudogene TRBV3-2) to TRBJ1-2, with D unresolved. Deletions cut 0 bases from V and 2 bases from J, with 4 bases between. The CDR3 runs to 13 residues. Germline CDR1 reads LGHDT; CDR2 reads YNNKEL (reference sequence). CDR3 protein: CASSQEGNYGYTF. The CDR3 DNA is TGTGCCAGCAGCCAAGAGGGGAACTATGGCTACACCTTC.

V gene TRBV7-9 combines with J gene TRBJ2-3, with 8 nucleotides matching TRBD2. With 7 bases clipped from V and 4 bases from J, the junction kept 10 bases outside the gene matches. Germline loops: CDR1 SEHNR, CDR2 FQNEAQ (reference sequence). The CDR3 length is 15 residues. CDR3 region: CASIGAGERSDTQYF. CDR3 bases: TGTGCCAGCATAGGAGCGGGAGAAAGGTCAGATACGCAGTATTTT.

The table lists this clone with a count of one. The gene calls are TRBV7-8 and TRBJ1-5, with 7 bases lining up with TRBD1. The J segment lost 4 bases and the V segment lost 5 bases, leaving 14 bases of the junction unmatched. From germline, CDR1 is SGHVS and CDR2 FQNEAQ. The CDR3 has 17 amino acids. DNA for the CDR3: TGTGCCAGCAGCCTACGAGGGACAGCGTTGGTTAATCAGCCCCAGCATTTT. Its protein product is CASSLRGTALVNQPQHF.

The chain is built from TRBV4-2 and TRBJ1-5; D is unresolved. CDR3 size: 13 residues. Per the germline V gene, CDR1 is LGHNA and CDR2 is YNFKEQ. V was clipped by 1 base and J by 8 bases, with 9 bases between them. This CDR3 is CASSQGVGEPQHF. The DNA for the CDR3 is TGTGCCAGCAGCCAAGGCGTTGGGGAGCCCCAGCATTTT.

This clone was counted a few times. The V call is TRBV5-1, the J call TRBJ2-2; no firm D call. Trimming took off 4 bases at V and 4 bases at J, with 17 bases between the two ends. CDR3 length equals 16 residues. Germline V gene lookup returns CDR1 SGHRS and CDR2 YFSETQ. The CDR3 loop is CASSPHGRGVTGELFF. CDR3 nucleotides: TGCGCCAGCAGCCCCCATGGGCGTGGGGTCACCGGGGAGCTGTTTTTT.

The V call is TRBV6-2 or TRBV6-3, the J call TRBJ2-7, with TRBD2 as a possible D gene (9 bases). The CDR3 loop spans 16 amino acids. V was pared by 2 bases and J by 3 bases, with 17 bases between. Germline CDR1 is MNHEY and CDR2 is SVGEGT. CDR3 residues: CASSYQGASGNYEQYF. The DNA for the CDR3 is TGTGCCAGCAGTTACCAGGGGGCTAGCGGGAACTACGAGCAGTACTTC.

Only one count was recorded for this clone. CDR3 residues: CASSSWGAYNEQFF. Written as DNA, the CDR3 is TGTGCCAGCAGCTCCTGGGGTGCCTACAATGAGCAGTTCTTC. This chain uses TRBV7-2 with TRBJ2-1; unclear D gene. Germline CDR1 reads SGHTA; CDR2 reads FQGNSA. This CDR3 region has 14 residues. Trimming took 4 bases from V and 2 from J, leaving 9 bases between them.

V usage is TRBV5-1 and J usage is TRBJ2-7; the D is unclear. The CDR3 runs 14 residues. With 2 bases removed from V and 0 bases from J, the gap between germline ends came to 9 bases. Looked up from germline, CDR1 is SGHRS and CDR2 is YFSETQ. CDR3 sequence (DNA): TGCGCCAGCAGCTTACACTCGACCTCCTACGAGCAGTACTTC. As protein: CASSLHSTSYEQYF.

This clone is a singleton in its sample. The rearrangement uses TRBV11-1 and TRBJ1-1; 9 bases are a match to TRBD1. The CDR3 spans 15 residues. The J segment lost 8 bases and the V segment lost 1 base, leaving 8 bases of the junction unmatched. The V gene's germline CDR1 is SGHAT and CDR2 FQDESV (reference sequence). CDR3 bases: TGTGCCAGCAGCTTAGGGGACAGGGTTGGAACCGAAGCTTTCTTT. Its translation: CASSLGDRVGTEAFF.

The J gene is TRBJ1-2, the V gene TRBV15; weak D call: TRBD1 (6 bases). The CDR3 length is 14 residues. The V gene lost 0 bases and the J gene lost 7 bases, with 12 bases spanning the gap. Germline CDR1 reads LNHNV; CDR2 reads YYDKDF (reference sequence). The CDR3 is CATSRDRRQVGYTF. The DNA for the CDR3 is TGTGCCACCAGCAGAGATCGAAGACAGGTTGGCTACACCTTC.

This chain uses TRBV18 with TRBJ1-3, with D unclear. Trimming left V 1 base short and J 8 bases short, with 9 bases between. The CDR3 has 13 amino acids. Germline lookup yields CDR1 KGHSH and CDR2 LQKENI. CDR3 amino acids: CASSPQGGDTIYF. Here the CDR3 DNA reads TGTGCCAGCTCACCACAAGGCGGCGACACCATATATTTT.

In its sample, this clone was seen a few times. The chain uses TRBV30 and TRBJ2-2; D not resolved. The V end lost 2 bases, the J end lost 5 bases, and 9 bases lay between the germline ends. This CDR3 has 13 amino acids. The germline CDR1 and CDR2 sequences are GTSNPN and SVGIG (reference sequence). The CDR3 bases are TGTGCCTGGAGTCTTATACTGACCGGGGAGCTGTTTTTT. Protein sequence: CAWSLILTGELFF.

DNA for the CDR3: TGTGCCAGCAGCTTAGAACGGGACAGGGTAACCTTC. Its protein product is CASSLERDRVTF. J is TRBJ1-2 and V is TRBV13, with TRBD1 identical over 9 bases. With 1 base clipped from V and 14 bases from J, the junction kept 5 bases outside the gene matches. The CDR3 runs to 12 residues. Per the germline V gene, CDR1 is PRHDT and CDR2 is FYEKMQ (reference sequence).

The V and J genes are TRBV9 and TRBJ2-1; 14 bases map to TRBD2. The CDR3 is 15 residues long. Germline V lookup: CDR1 SGDLS, CDR2 YYNGEE. V was pared by 2 bases and J by 10 bases, with 5 bases of the junction left unmatched. CDR3 protein: CASSVGTSGRNEQFF. CDR3 nucleotide sequence: TGTGCCAGCAGCGTGGGGACTAGCGGGAGAAACGAGCAGTTCTTC.

DNA for the CDR3: TGTGCTAGTGGTTTGGGATACGAGCAGTACTTC. It is translated as CASGLGYEQYF. The chain has TRBV12-5 and TRBJ2-7; D gene unclear. Per germline, CDR1 LGHNT and CDR2 FRNRAP. V lost 1 base and J lost 4, with 2 bases in between. The CDR3 has 11 amino acids.

V is TRBV30 and J is TRBJ1-5, with 8 bases that match TRBD1. CDR1 is GTSNPN and CDR2 is SVGIG in the germline V gene (reference sequence). J was trimmed by 6 bases and V by 5 bases; bases with no gene match: 9. CDR3 length equals 14 residues. CDR3 region: CAWGGETGVQPQHF. For the CDR3, the DNA is TGTGCCTGGGGGGGGGAGACAGGGGTTCAGCCCCAGCATTTT.

This clone appeared a few times. The rearrangement uses TRBV19 and TRBJ1-3; no reliable D call. Looked up from germline, CDR1 is LNHDA and CDR2 is SQIVND (reference sequence). This CDR3 has 15 amino acids. Between the trimmed V and J ends, which lost 5 bases and 0 bases, there was a span of 11 bases. This CDR3 reads CASSGHLGSGNTIYF. Written as DNA, the CDR3 is TGTGCCAGTAGTGGCCACCTCGGCTCTGGAAACACCATATATTTT.

This clone showed up many times. The V gene is TRBV7-8, the J gene TRBJ2-7; TRBD1 agrees at 11 bases. V shed 5 bases and J 6 bases; nucleotides not matched to a gene: 9. Germline CDR1 SGHVS, CDR2 FQNEAQ. The CDR3 covers 15 residues. The CDR3 sequence: CASSTDRGLLVEQYF. CDR3 bases: TGTGCCAGCAGCACGGACAGGGGGCTTCTCGTCGAGCAGTACTTC.

The chain combines TRBV5-4 with TRBJ1-5; 9 bases are shared with TRBD1. In germline, CDR1 is SGHNT, CDR2 YYREEE (reference sequence). J gave up 6 bases and V 1 base, and 5 bases lay outside the gene matches. This CDR3 is built from 15 residues. For the CDR3, the DNA is TGTGCCAGCAGCTTGTGGGGACAGGGTCTTCAGCCCCAGCATTTT. Its translation: CASSLWGQGLQPQHF.

The chain has TRBV7-9 and TRBJ2-1; 8 bases are a match to TRBD1. V lost 4 bases to trimming and J lost 5 bases; unmatched junction nucleotides: 7. Germline-derived CDR1 and CDR2 are SEHNR and FQNEAQ (reference sequence). CDR3 length equals 15 residues. The CDR3 sequence: CASSYDRGGDNEQFF. Written as DNA, the CDR3 is TGTGCCAGCAGCTATGACAGGGGTGGTGACAATGAGCAGTTCTTC.

CDR3 in amino acids: CASSLAGTEKLFF. CDR3 DNA: TGTGCCAGCAGCTTAGCAGGGACCGAAAAACTGTTTTTT. The gene calls are TRBV7-6 and TRBJ1-4, with D maybe TRBD1 (5 bases). Germline V gene data show CDR1 as SGHVS and CDR2 as FNYEAQ. This CDR3 spans 13 amino acids. The V end was cut by 0 bases, the J end by 8 bases, with 7 bases between.

The CDR3 is CATETENTEKLFF. In DNA, the CDR3 is TGTGCCACCGAGACCGAGAACACCGAAAAACTGTTTTTT. This chain joins TRBV28 and TRBJ1-4; D is unresolved. From germline, CDR1 is MDHEN and CDR2 SYDVKM. Trimming removed 10 bases at V and 8 bases at J, with 17 bases between. The CDR3 length is 13 residues.

The chain couples TRBV5-1 to TRBJ2-3, with D possibly being TRBD1 or TRBD2 (7 bases each). Germline CDR1 is SGHRS and CDR2 is YFSETQ. Trimming left V 4 bases short and J 0 bases short, with 15 bases between. This CDR3 spans 16 amino acids. The CDR3 reads CASSSGTDHSTDTQYF. CDR3 sequence (DNA): TGCGCCAGCAGCAGCGGGACAGACCATAGCACAGATACGCAGTATTTT.

This clone was observed a single time. V gene TRBV19 combines with J gene TRBJ2-2; TRBD2 aligns across 9 bases. Germline values: CDR1 LNHDA, CDR2 SQIVND (reference sequence). The CDR3 runs to 17 residues. Trimming took 3 bases from V and 4 from J; bases not matched to a gene: 9. CDR3 coding DNA: TGTGCCAGTAGTATTGGTGGCGGGAGGGTCGCCACCGGGGAGCTGTTTTTT. This encodes CASSIGGGRVATGELFF. The full variable domain, its missing parts supplied by reference TRBV19 and TRBJ2-2, is DGGITQSPKYLFRKEGQNVTLSCEQNLNHDAMYWYRQDPGQGLRLIYYSQIVNDFQKGDIAEGYSVSREKKESFPLTVTSAQKNPTAFYLCASSIGGGRVATGELFFGEGSRLTVL.

The rearrangement links TRBV24-1 to TRBJ1-5, with D perhaps TRBD1 (5 bases). V was trimmed by 5 bases and J by 5 bases, leaving 12 bases between them. The CDR3 has 14 amino acids. Per germline, CDR1 KGHDR and CDR2 SFDVKD. This chain's CDR3 is CATSAAGQYQPQHF. The DNA of the CDR3 is TGTGCCACCAGTGCGGCAGGGCAATATCAGCCCCAGCATTTT.